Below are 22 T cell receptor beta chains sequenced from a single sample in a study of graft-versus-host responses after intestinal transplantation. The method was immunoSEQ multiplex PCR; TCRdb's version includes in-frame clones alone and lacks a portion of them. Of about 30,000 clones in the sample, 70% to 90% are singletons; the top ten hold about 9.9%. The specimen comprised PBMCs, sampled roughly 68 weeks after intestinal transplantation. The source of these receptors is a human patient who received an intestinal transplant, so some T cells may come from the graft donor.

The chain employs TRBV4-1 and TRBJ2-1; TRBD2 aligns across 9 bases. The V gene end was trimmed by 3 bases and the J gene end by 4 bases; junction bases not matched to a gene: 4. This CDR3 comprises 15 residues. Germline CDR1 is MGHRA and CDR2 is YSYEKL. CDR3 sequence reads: CASSHNSGSYNEQFF. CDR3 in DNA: TGCGCCAGCAGCCATAATAGCGGGAGTTACAATGAGCAGTTCTTC.

The CDR3 sequence: CASSSRVQNTEAFF. CDR3 nucleotides: TGTGCCAGCAGCTCCCGGGTACAGAACACTGAAGCTTTCTTT. This rearrangement joins TRBV4-2 to TRBJ1-1; D not resolved. The germline gives CDR1 LGHNA, CDR2 YNFKEQ. With 5 bases removed from V and 1 base from J, the gap between germline ends came to 11 bases. The CDR3 runs 14 residues.

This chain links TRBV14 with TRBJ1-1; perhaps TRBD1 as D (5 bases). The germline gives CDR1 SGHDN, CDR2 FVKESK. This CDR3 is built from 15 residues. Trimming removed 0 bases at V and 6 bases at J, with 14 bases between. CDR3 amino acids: CASSQETRVFAEAFF. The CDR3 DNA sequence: TGTGCCAGCAGCCAAGAAACCAGGGTATTCGCTGAAGCTTTCTTT.

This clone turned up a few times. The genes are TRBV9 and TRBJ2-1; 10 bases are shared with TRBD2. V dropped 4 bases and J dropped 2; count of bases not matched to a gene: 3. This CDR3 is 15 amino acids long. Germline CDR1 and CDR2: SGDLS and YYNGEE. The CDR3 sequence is CASSRAGGAYNEQFF. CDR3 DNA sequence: TGTGCCAGCAGCAGAGCGGGAGGGGCCTACAATGAGCAGTTCTTC. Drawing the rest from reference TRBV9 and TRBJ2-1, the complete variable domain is DSGVTQTPKHLITATGQRVTLRCSPRSGDLSVYWYQQSLDQGLQFLIQYYNGEERAKGNILERFSAQQFPDLHSELNLSSLELGDSALYFCASSRAGGAYNEQFFGPGTRLTVL.

This chain's CDR3 is CASSPGGVNTEAFF. The DNA for the CDR3 is TGTGCCAGCAGCCCAGGTGGTGTGAACACTGAAGCTTTCTTT. This chain connects TRBV7-2 to TRBJ1-1; D unclear. There are 14 residues in the CDR3. V was pared by 5 bases and J by 0 bases, with 10 bases between. Per the germline V gene, CDR1 is SGHTA and CDR2 is FQGNSA.

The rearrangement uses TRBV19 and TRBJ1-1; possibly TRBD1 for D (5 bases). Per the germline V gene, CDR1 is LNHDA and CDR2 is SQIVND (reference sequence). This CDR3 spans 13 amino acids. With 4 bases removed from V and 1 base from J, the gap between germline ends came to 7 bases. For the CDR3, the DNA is TGTGCCAGTAGTACAGGGAGGAACACTGAAGCTTTCTTT. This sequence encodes CASSTGRNTEAFF.

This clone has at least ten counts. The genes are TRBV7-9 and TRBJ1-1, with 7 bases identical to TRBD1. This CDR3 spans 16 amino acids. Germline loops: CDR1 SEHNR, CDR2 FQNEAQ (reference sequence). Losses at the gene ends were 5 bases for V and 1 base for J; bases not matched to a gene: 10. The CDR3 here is CASSPFWDRKNTEAFF. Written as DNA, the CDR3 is TGTGCCAGCAGCCCTTTTTGGGACAGAAAGAACACTGAAGCTTTCTTT.

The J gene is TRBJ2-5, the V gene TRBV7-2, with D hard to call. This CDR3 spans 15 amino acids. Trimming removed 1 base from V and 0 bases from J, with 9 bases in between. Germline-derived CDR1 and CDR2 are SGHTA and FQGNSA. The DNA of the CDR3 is TGTGCCAGCAGCTTAGTGCTGTCGTACCAAGAGACCCAGTACTTC. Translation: CASSLVLSYQETQYF.

CDR3 sequence (DNA): TGTGCCAGCAGCTTGCCCGGGGACACCGGGGAGCTGTTTTTT. This codes for CASSLPGDTGELFF. The V gene is TRBV5-8, the J gene TRBJ2-2, with D perhaps matching TRBD2 (5 bases). The germline V and J ends were trimmed by 1 base and 3 bases, with 7 bases remaining between them. The CDR3 covers 14 residues. Germline CDR1 and CDR2: SGHTS and YDEGEE.

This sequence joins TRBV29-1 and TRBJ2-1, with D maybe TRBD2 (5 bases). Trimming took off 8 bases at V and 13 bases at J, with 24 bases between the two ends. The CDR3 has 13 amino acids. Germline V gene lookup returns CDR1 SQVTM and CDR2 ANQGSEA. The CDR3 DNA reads TGCAGCTCTTTATTTCAAGTGGGAGAGACCCAGTTCTTC. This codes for CSSLFQVGETQFF.

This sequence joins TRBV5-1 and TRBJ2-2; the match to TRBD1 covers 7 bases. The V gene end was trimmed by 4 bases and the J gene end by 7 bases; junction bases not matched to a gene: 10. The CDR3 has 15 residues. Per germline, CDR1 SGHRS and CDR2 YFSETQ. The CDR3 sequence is CASSPRTGSDGELFF. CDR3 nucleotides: TGCGCCAGCAGCCCGCGGACAGGCTCGGACGGGGAGCTGTTTTTT.

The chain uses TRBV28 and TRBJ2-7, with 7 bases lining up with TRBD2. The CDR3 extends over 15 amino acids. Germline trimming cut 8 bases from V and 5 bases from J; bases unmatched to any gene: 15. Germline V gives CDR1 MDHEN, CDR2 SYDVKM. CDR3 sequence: CASGPGGRRFHEQYF. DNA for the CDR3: TGTGCCAGCGGGCCGGGCGGGAGACGATTCCACGAGCAGTACTTC.

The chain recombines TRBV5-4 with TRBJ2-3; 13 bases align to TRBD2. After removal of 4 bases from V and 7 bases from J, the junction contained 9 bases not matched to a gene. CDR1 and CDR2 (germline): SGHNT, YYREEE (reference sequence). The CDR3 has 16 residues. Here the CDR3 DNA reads TGTGCCAGCAGCCCGAACCCGGGACTAGCGGGGAATACGCAGTATTTT. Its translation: CASSPNPGLAGNTQYF.

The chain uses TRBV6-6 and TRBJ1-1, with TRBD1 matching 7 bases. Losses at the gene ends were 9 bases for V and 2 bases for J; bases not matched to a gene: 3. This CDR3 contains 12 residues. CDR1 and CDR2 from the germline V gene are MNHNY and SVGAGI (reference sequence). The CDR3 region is CASRQGNTEAFF. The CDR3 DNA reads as TGTGCCAGTAGACAGGGCAACACTGAAGCTTTCTTT.

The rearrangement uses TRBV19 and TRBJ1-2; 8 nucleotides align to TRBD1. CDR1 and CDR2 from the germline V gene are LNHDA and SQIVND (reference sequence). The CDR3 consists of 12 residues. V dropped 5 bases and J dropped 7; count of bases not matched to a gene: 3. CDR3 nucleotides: TGTGCCAGTAGTTTAGGGACAGGTGGCTACACCTTC. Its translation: CASSLGTGGYTF.

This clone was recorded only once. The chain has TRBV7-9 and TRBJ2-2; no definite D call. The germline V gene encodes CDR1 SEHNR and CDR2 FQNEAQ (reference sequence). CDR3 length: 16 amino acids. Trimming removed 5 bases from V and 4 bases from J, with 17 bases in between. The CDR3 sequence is CASSKTSAGATGELFF. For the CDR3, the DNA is TGTGCCAGCAGCAAAACGTCGGCCGGTGCCACCGGGGAGCTGTTTTTT.

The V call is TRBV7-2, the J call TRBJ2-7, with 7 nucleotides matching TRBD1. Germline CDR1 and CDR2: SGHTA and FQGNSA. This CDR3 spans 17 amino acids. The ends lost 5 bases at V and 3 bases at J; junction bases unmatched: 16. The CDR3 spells CASSPSLSRGSSYEQYF. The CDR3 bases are TGTGCCAGCAGCCCCTCTTTATCCAGGGGGAGTAGCTACGAGCAGTACTTC. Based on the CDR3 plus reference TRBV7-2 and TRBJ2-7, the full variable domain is GAGVSQSPSNKVTEKGKDVELRCDPISGHTALYWYRQSLGQGLEFLIYFQGNSAPDKSGLPSDRFSAERTGGSVSTLTIQRTQQEDSAVYLCASSPSLSRGSSYEQYFGPGTRLTVT.

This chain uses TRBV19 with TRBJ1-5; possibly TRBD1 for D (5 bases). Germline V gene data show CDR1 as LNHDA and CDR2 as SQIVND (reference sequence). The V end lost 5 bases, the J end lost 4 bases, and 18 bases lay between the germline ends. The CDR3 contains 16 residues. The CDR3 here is CASSPEGFRGNQPQHF. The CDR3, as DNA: TGTGCCAGTAGTCCCGAGGGCTTTAGGGGAAATCAGCCCCAGCATTTT.

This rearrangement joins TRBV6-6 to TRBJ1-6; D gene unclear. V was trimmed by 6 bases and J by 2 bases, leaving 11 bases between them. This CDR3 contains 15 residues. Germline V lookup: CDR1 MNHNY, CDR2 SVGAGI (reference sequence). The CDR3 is CASSLGEAYNSPLHF. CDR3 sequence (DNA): TGTGCCAGCAGCCTCGGGGAGGCCTATAATTCACCCCTCCACTTT.

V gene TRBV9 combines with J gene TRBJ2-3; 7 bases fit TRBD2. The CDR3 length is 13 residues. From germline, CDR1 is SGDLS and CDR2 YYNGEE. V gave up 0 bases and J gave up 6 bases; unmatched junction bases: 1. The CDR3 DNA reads TGTGCCAGCAGCGTAGAACTAGCGGATACGCAGTATTTT. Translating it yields CASSVELADTQYF.

The CDR3 bases are TGTGCCAGCAACCCGAAAAGGGGGGCCCGAGAGACCCAGTACTTC. Translated: CASNPKRGARETQYF. V and J are TRBV5-6 and TRBJ2-5; the D call may be TRBD1 or TRBD2 (6 bases each). V lost 6 bases and J lost 4, with 19 bases in between. The CDR3 contains 15 residues. The V gene's germline CDR1 is SGHDT and CDR2 YYEEEE.

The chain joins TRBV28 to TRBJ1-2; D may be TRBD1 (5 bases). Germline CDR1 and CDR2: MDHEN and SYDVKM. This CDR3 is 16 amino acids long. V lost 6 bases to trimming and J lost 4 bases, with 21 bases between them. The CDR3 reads CASSPWDDSLRYGYTF. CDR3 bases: TGTGCCAGCAGCCCTTGGGACGACAGTCTCCGCTATGGCTACACCTTC.